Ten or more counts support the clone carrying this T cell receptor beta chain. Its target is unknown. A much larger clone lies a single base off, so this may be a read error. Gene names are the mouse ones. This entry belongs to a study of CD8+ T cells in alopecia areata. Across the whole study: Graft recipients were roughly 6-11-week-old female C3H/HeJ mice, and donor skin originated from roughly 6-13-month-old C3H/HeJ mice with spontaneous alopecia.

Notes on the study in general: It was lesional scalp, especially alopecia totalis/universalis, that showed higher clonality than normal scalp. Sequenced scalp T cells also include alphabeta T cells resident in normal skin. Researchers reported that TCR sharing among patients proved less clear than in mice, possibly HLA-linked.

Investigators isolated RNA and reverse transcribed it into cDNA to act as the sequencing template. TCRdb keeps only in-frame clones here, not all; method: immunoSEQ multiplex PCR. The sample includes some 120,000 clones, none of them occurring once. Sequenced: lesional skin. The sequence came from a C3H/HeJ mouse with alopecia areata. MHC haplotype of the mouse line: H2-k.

The CDR3 bases that were read are TGTGCCAGCAGTGATCCGGGACTGGGGGGCTAT. This codes for CASSDPGLGGY. The full CDR3 sequence reads CASSDPGLGGYEQYF. The chain combines TRBV13-1 with TRBJ2-7; 12 bases are shared with TRBD2. The CDR3 is cut off 4 residues early in the read; its end comes from the germline J gene. This CDR3 contains 15 residues. Germline V gene data show CDR1 as NSHNY and CDR2 as SYGAGN. The junction had 2 bases not matched to a gene; V was cut back by 1 base and J by 3 bases.